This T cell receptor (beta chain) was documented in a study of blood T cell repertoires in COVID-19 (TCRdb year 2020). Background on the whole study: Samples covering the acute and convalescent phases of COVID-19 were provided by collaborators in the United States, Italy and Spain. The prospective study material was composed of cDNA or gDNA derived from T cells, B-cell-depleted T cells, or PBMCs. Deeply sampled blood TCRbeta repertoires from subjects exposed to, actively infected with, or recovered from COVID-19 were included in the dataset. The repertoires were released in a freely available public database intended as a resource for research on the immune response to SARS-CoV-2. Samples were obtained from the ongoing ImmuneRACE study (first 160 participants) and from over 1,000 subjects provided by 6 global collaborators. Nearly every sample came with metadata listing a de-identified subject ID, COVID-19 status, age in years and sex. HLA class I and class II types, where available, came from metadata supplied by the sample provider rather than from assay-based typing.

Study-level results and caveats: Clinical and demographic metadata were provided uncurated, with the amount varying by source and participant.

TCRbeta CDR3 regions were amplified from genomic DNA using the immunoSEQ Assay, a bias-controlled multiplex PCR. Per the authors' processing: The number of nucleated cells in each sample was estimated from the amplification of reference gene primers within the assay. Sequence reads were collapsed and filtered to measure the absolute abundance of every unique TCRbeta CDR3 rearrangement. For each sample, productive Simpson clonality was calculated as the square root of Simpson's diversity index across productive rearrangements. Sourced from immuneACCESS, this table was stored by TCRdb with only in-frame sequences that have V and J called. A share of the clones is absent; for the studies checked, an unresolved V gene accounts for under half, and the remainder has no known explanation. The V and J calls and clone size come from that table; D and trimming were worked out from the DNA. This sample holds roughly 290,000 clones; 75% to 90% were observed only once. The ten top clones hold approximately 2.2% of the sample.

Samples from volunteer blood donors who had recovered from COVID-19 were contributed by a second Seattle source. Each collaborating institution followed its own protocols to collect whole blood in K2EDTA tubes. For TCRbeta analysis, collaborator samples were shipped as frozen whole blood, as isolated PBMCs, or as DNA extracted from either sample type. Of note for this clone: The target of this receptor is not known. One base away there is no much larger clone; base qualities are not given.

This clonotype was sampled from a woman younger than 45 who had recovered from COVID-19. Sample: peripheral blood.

The DNA is TGTGCCAGTAGTATAGATCGGGGGGTTCGGGGACTGTACATCTACGAGCAGTACTTC. The encoded protein is CASSIDRGVRGLYIYEQYF. This receptor chain uses TRBV19 and TRBJ2-7, and 7 bases in between align with TRBD2. The CDR3 runs 19 amino acids, cysteine and phenylalanine included. Solely the CDR3 DNA is kept, with 57 bases framed from the first base. CDR1 is given as LNHDA and CDR2 as SQIVND, both from the germline V gene (reference sequence). The germline V and J ends show losses of 0 bases and 3 bases respectively, and no gene match explains 17 bases of the junction. The CDR3 plus the reference TRBV19 and TRBJ2-7 genes for the other parts give the full variable domain: DGGITQSPKYLFRKEGQNVTLSCEQNLNHDAMYWYRQDPGQGLRLIYYSQIVNDFQKGDIAEGYSVSREKKESFPLTVTSAQKNPTAFYLCASSIDRGVRGLYIYEQYFGPGTRLTVT.